The 4 T cell receptor beta chains below all came from one sample that was sequenced in a study of CD8+ T cells in alopecia areata. Extraction of RNA preceded its reverse transcription into cDNA, which served as the sequencing template. Profiled with immunoSEQ multiplex PCR; TCRdb holds only in-frame clones, not every one. The table lists about 250,000 clones, 60% of them singletons, with 0.75% to 0.95% in the top ten. Described treatment: oral pan-JAK inhibitor, 5-10 mg twice daily. Sequenced here: CD4+ T cells sorted from blood, sampled around week 54, from a patient treated with tofacitinib. These receptors all stem from a human donor with alopecia areata.

This clone occurred a few times. The chain recombines TRBV29-1 with TRBJ2-2, with D hard to call. This CDR3 spans 14 amino acids. The V and J ends lost 4 bases and 0 bases respectively, with 9 bases between them. The germline CDR1 and CDR2 sequences are SQVTM and ANQGSEA. This chain's CDR3 is CSVGRSPNTGELFF. The CDR3 DNA sequence: TGCAGCGTTGGTAGATCTCCGAACACCGGGGAGCTGTTTTTT.

The gene calls are TRBV4-2 and TRBJ2-1, with a weak D call TRBD1 (5 bases). The CDR3 is 16 residues long. The V end was cut by 4 bases, the J end by 7 bases, with 20 bases between. CDR1 and CDR2 (germline): LGHNA, YNFKEQ. Here the CDR3 reads CASSPEGALKGNEQFF. The CDR3 DNA reads as TGTGCCAGCAGCCCGGAAGGGGCGTTAAAGGGAAATGAGCAGTTCTTC.

This chain uses TRBV30 with TRBJ2-1; 7 bases map to TRBD2. Germline-derived CDR1 and CDR2 are GTSNPN and SVGIG (reference sequence). There are 12 residues in the CDR3. The V gene end was trimmed by 4 bases and the J gene end by 7 bases; junction bases not matched to a gene: 4. DNA of the CDR3: TGTGCCTGGAAGTTCGGGGGGAATGAGCAGTTCTTC. This sequence encodes CAWKFGGNEQFF.

The gene calls are TRBV30 and TRBJ2-7; D is possibly TRBD1 (6 bases). Germline CDR1 and CDR2: GTSNPN and SVGIG (reference sequence). CDR3 length: 11 amino acids. Trimming shortened V by 8 bases and J by 7 bases, and 15 bases separated the two germline ends. CDR3 nucleotides: TGTGCCGGAATGAGGGGGATTGAGCAGTACTTC. Its translation: CAGMRGIEQYF.